This T cell receptor beta chain was profiled in a study of CD8 T cells in ankylosing spondylitis. Findings of the study overall: Reactive arthritis synovial fluid and blood previously showed some of these motif variants. Characteristic, it appeared, of ankylosing spondylitis blood was a TCR beta motif of eight highly homologous variants.

TCRdb ran MiXCR on the 5' RACE reads and lists one entry per CDR3 protein. Of approximately 69,000 distinct CDR3 sequences listed, about 5.4% are singletons. This clonotype was detected ten times or more. No antigen is known for it. Germline V gives CDR1 DFQATT, CDR2 SNEGSKA (reference sequence). The CDR3 is made up of 14 amino acids. V and J are TRBV20-1 and TRBJ2-3; D is perhaps TRBD2 (5 bases). The receptor comes from a male donor with ankylosing spondylitis or in good health (not recorded which). The material sequenced was blood, either unsorted or a sorted T cell fraction (not recorded which). CDR3 amino acids: CIAPAGDSTDTQYF. The CDR3 DNA follows: TGCATCGCCCCGGCCGGGGATAGCACAGATACGCAGTATTTT.